Below, 24 T cell receptor beta chains from the same sample are listed, as sequenced in a study of cytomegalovirus exposure and HLA in healthy donors (dated by TCRdb to 2016 to 2017). Library prep was done by the immunoSEQ multiplex PCR assay. A mixture of 60 forward primers for TCR Vbeta segments and 13 reverse primers for TCR Jbeta segments was used in the multiplex PCR. TCRdb stores this immuneACCESS table with in-frame sequences only. Part of the clones is absent; in the studies checked, under half of the shortfall reflects unresolved V genes, and no reason is known for the rest. For this sample there are some 110,000 clones; more than 60% appear just once. Jointly, the top ten make up approximately 13% of the sample. Sequenced material: PBMCs. The origin of the receptors is a woman in her fifties or sixties in good health and CMV-seropositive.

This clone was observed a handful of times. The chain carries TRBV6-5 and TRBJ1-1, with 8 nucleotides matching TRBD1. This CDR3 has 13 amino acids. CDR1 MNHEY and CDR2 SVGAGI come from the germline V gene. With 5 bases clipped from V and 13 bases from J, the junction kept 12 bases outside the gene matches. The CDR3 reads CASSGVDRAYDFF. The CDR3 region has the DNA TGTGCCAGCAGTGGGGTGGACAGGGCCTATGATTTCTTT.

Only a few counts were recorded for this clone. This chain connects TRBV5-1 to TRBJ2-3, with 9 bases lining up with TRBD2. The CDR3 covers 16 residues. The germline V gene has CDR1 SGHRS and CDR2 YFSETQ. The ends lost 3 bases at V and 5 bases at J; junction bases unmatched: 10. CDR3 sequence reads: CASSSKGRGGEDTQYF. DNA for the CDR3: TGCGCCAGCAGCTCTAAGGGGCGGGGGGGCGAAGATACGCAGTATTTT.

The gene calls are TRBV2 and TRBJ2-1, with a tentative D call TRBD2 (6 bases). The CDR3 is made up of 15 amino acids. V was clipped by 4 bases and J by 9 bases, with 19 bases between them. Germline V gene lookup returns CDR1 SNHLY and CDR2 FYNNEI. This CDR3 is CASSVQGLGLGEQFF. The CDR3 nucleotides read TGTGCCAGCAGTGTGCAGGGCTTGGGACTGGGTGAGCAGTTCTTC.

This chain joins TRBV28 and TRBJ2-5; a weak D match, TRBD2 (7 bases). The J call may be faulty, since TRBJ2-7 better matches the DNA end. Germline V gene sequence: CDR1 MDHEN, CDR2 SYDVKM. The CDR3 has 14 residues. CDR3 sequence reads: CASSLRGAEYEQYF. CDR3 coding DNA: TGTGCCAGCAGTTTACGGGGGGCCGAGTACGAGCAGTACTTC.

This clone has a handful of counts. In DNA, the CDR3 is TGTGCCAGCAGTTCGACAGGGGGCTATGGCTACACCTTC. Its translation: CASSSTGGYGYTF. This chain joins TRBV27 and TRBJ1-2; TRBD1 agrees at 9 bases. The length of the CDR3 is 13 residues. Trimming removed 4 bases from V and 4 bases from J; junction bases left unmatched: 1. Germline lookup yields CDR1 MNHEY and CDR2 SMNVEV (reference sequence).

In this sample, this clone turned up once. CDR3: CASSRQLAGHYEQYF. The CDR3 DNA is TGTGCCAGCAGCCGACAACTAGCGGGCCACTACGAGCAGTACTTC. The rearrangement joins TRBV9 to TRBJ2-7, with 9 bases fitting TRBD2. The V gene end was trimmed by 4 bases and the J gene end by 3 bases; junction bases not matched to a gene: 8. There are 15 residues in the CDR3. Germline V gene sequence: CDR1 SGDLS, CDR2 YYNGEE.

The J gene is TRBJ1-1, the V gene TRBV18; the D is unclear. Germline CDR1 is KGHSH and CDR2 is LQKENI. The CDR3 length is 14 residues. V shed 4 bases and J shed 1 base, with 10 bases lying between them. The CDR3 DNA reads as TGTGCCAGCTCACAGAGAGAAAGGAACACTGAAGCTTTCTTT. Protein product: CASSQRERNTEAFF.

This clone has just one count. The chain carries TRBV5-1 and TRBJ1-1, with D maybe TRBD1 (6 bases). From germline, CDR1 is SGHRS and CDR2 YFSETQ. With 1 base removed from V and 7 bases from J, the gap between germline ends came to 20 bases. The CDR3 runs to 16 residues. CDR3 nucleotides: TGCGCCAGCAGCTTGACCGGGACAAGACTACCTTTTGAAGCTTTCTTT. The encoded protein is CASSLTGTRLPFEAFF.

The genes are TRBV4-2 and TRBJ2-5; 7 bases align to TRBD2. Looked up from germline, CDR1 is LGHNA and CDR2 is YNFKEQ. The CDR3 contains 13 residues. With 1 base clipped from V and 4 bases from J, the junction kept 0 bases outside the gene matches. The CDR3 loop is CASSQGGGETQYF. CDR3 nucleotides: TGTGCCAGCAGCCAAGGGGGGGGAGAGACCCAGTACTTC.

The chain combines TRBV6-5 with TRBJ1-5; no clear D. V shed 6 bases and J shed 2 bases, with 14 bases lying between them. The CDR3 covers 15 residues. CDR1 MNHEY and CDR2 SVGAGI come from the germline V gene. CDR3 coding DNA: TGTGCCAGCAGCCAGGTCCCGGGAGGCAATCAGCCCCAGCATTTT. This encodes CASSQVPGGNQPQHF.

This chain links TRBV9 with TRBJ2-2; 11 bases match TRBD2. V was clipped by 4 bases and J by 4 bases; unmatched bases: 9. The CDR3 is 17 amino acids. Germline CDR1 and CDR2: SGDLS and YYNGEE. The CDR3 spells CASSPNVGTSGTGELFF. The CDR3 DNA sequence: TGTGCCAGCAGCCCCAACGTTGGGACTAGCGGCACCGGGGAGCTGTTTTTT. Together with reference TRBV9 and TRBJ2-2, the CDR3 gives the full variable domain: DSGVTQTPKHLITATGQRVTLRCSPRSGDLSVYWYQQSLDQGLQFLIQYYNGEERAKGNILERFSAQQFPDLHSELNLSSLELGDSALYFCASSPNVGTSGTGELFFGEGSRLTVL.

The V call is TRBV4-3, the J call TRBJ2-1; 8 bases are shared with TRBD2. The CDR3 is 16 residues long. The V gene's germline CDR1 is LGHNA and CDR2 YSLEER. Germline trimming cut 4 bases from V and 0 bases from J; bases unmatched to any gene: 5. This CDR3 reads CASSPRTSSSYNEQFF. The CDR3 DNA reads TGCGCCAGCAGCCCGAGGACTAGCAGCTCCTACAATGAGCAGTTCTTC.

This clone was counted a few times. The V gene is TRBV29-1, the J gene TRBJ1-1; TRBD1 agrees at 12 bases. V trimming: 3 bases; J trimming: 7 bases; junction bases outside the gene matches: 12. Germline V gene data show CDR1 as SQVTM and CDR2 as ANQGSEA. This CDR3 has 16 amino acids. This CDR3 is CSVEGGGTGGLDEAFF. DNA for the CDR3: TGCAGCGTTGAGGGGGGAGGGACAGGGGGCTTGGATGAAGCTTTCTTT.

The chain carries TRBV5-6 and TRBJ2-5; the D gene is possibly TRBD2 (6 bases). Germline CDR1 SGHDT, CDR2 YYEEEE. V dropped 4 bases and J dropped 5 bases, with 27 bases sitting between them. This CDR3 is 18 amino acids long. CDR3 loop: CASSHRDVGQAAGETQYF. CDR3 coding DNA: TGTGCCAGCAGCCACCGGGACGTCGGGCAGGCGGCGGGGGAGACCCAGTACTTC.

Of note for this clone: This sample includes further DNA sequences coding for the same CDR3. The chain employs TRBV5-1 and TRBJ2-1; D perhaps matches TRBD1 (7 bases). The CDR3 covers 15 residues. V dropped 4 bases and J dropped 4 bases, with 15 bases sitting between them. Germline V gene sequence: CDR1 SGHRS, CDR2 YFSETQ. Written as DNA, the CDR3 is TGCGCCAGCAGCCTAGCAGGGGGGACTTACAATGAGCAGTTCTTC. Its protein is CASSLAGGTYNEQFF.

In this sample, this clone turned up a few times. The chain combines TRBV15 with TRBJ2-5, with 12 bases that match TRBD2. The CDR3 runs 16 residues. Trimming took 3 bases from V and 1 from J; bases not matched to a gene: 3. Per germline, CDR1 LNHNV and CDR2 YYDKDF (reference sequence). CDR3 sequence (DNA): TGTGCCACCAGCAGCCCTAGCGGGAGGGTCCAAGAGACCCAGTACTTC. Translating gives CATSSPSGRVQETQYF. Full variable domain (remainder filled in from reference TRBV15 and TRBJ2-5): DAMVIQNPRYQVTQFGKPVTLSCSQTLNHNVMYWYQQKSSQAPKLLFHYYDKDFNNEADTPDNFQSRRPNTSFCFLDIRSPGLGDTAMYLCATSSPSGRVQETQYFGPGTRLLVL.

The chain has TRBV7-8 and TRBJ2-1, with TRBD2 matching 8 bases. The trim removed 7 bases at V and 4 bases at J, leaving 6 bases unmatched. The CDR3 is 14 amino acids. Germline V gene sequence: CDR1 SGHVS, CDR2 FQNEAQ. The CDR3 sequence: CASMSPGGYNEQFF. The CDR3 coding sequence is TGTGCCAGCATGTCCCCGGGGGGGTACAATGAGCAGTTCTTC.

V is TRBV6-6 and J is TRBJ2-1; TRBD1 matches at 8 bases. Germline V gene lookup returns CDR1 MNHNY and CDR2 SVGAGI (reference sequence). Trimming cost V 0 bases and J 6 bases; bases outside gene matches: 7. CDR3 length equals 16 residues. The CDR3 spells CASSYSGGTGANEQFF. CDR3 bases: TGTGCCAGCAGTTACTCGGGCGGGACAGGCGCCAATGAGCAGTTCTTC.

This chain links TRBV19 with TRBJ1-5, with TRBD1 matching over 9 bases. V shed 3 bases and J 0 bases; nucleotides not matched to a gene: 6. Germline lookup yields CDR1 LNHDA and CDR2 SQIVND (reference sequence). The CDR3 has 17 residues. The CDR3 loop reads CASSIGTGIYSNQPQHF. The DNA for the CDR3 is TGTGCCAGTAGTATTGGGACAGGGATATATAGCAATCAGCCCCAGCATTTT.

V and J are TRBV10-3 and TRBJ1-2; the match to TRBD1 covers 7 bases. Germline CDR1 is ENHRY and CDR2 is SYGVKD. CDR3 length: 13 residues. Trimming took 4 bases from V and 3 from J; bases not matched to a gene: 2. The CDR3 nucleotides read TGTGCCATCAGTGGGACAGGCGACTATGGCTACACCTTC. Amino acids: CAISGTGDYGYTF.

V is TRBV18 and J is TRBJ2-3; 7 nucleotides line up with TRBD2. Unmatched junction bases numbered 8, after V lost 1 base and J lost 4 bases. This CDR3 region has 16 residues. CDR1 KGHSH and CDR2 LQKENI come from the germline V gene. CDR3 bases: TGTGCCAGCTCACCACAAGGCGGGAGTATTTCAGATACGCAGTATTTT. This translates into CASSPQGGSISDTQYF.

The chain couples TRBV4-2 to TRBJ2-5; 9 positions agree with TRBD2. Trimming at V came to 1 base and at J to 2 bases, leaving 14 bases not matched to a gene. The CDR3 length is 19 residues. Germline V lookup: CDR1 LGHNA, CDR2 YNFKEQ. CDR3 amino acids: CASSQAGLAGRPYQETQYF. DNA of the CDR3: TGTGCCAGCAGCCAAGCTGGGCTAGCGGGGCGGCCGTATCAAGAGACCCAGTACTTC.

The chain has TRBV7-9 and TRBJ2-1; the D is unclear. Trimming removed 1 base from V and 4 bases from J, with 8 bases in between. The CDR3 totals 14 residues. Germline assignment: CDR1 SEHNR and CDR2 FQNEAQ (reference sequence). For the CDR3, the DNA is TGTGCCAGCAGCTTAGAGAGGCAGTACAATGAGCAGTTCTTC. Translated, it gives CASSLERQYNEQFF.

Many counts were recorded for this clone. The V and J genes are TRBV29-1 and TRBJ1-1; tentative D call: TRBD1 (6 bases). This CDR3 region has 12 residues. Germline V gene sequence: CDR1 SQVTM, CDR2 ANQGSEA. The germline V and J ends were trimmed by 6 bases and 1 base, with 9 bases remaining between them. CDR3 amino acids: CSVGHSNTEAFF. DNA for the CDR3: TGCAGCGTGGGACATTCGAACACTGAAGCTTTCTTT.